This T cell receptor beta chain was recovered during a study of lymphopenia after photon versus proton radiotherapy. Findings of the study overall: In patients who died, overall survival fell as post-nadir TCR diversity dropped more. Relative stability marked proton patients; photon patients lost diversity and naive cells. Oligoclonal CD8+ Temra expansion after nadir drove photon patients' diversity drop. Authors raise, but do not show, better survival with proton therapy.

As for this clone: Its cognate antigen is unknown.

The table came from immunoSEQ multiplex PCR; TCRdb's copy has only in-frame clones and leaves some out. The sample records about 30,000 clones, 94% being singletons. Per germline, CDR1 SEHNR and CDR2 FQNEAQ (reference sequence). This CDR3 spans 15 amino acids. Trimming shortened V by 5 bases and J by 2 bases, and 16 bases separated the two germline ends. This sequence was found in a woman between 50 and 59 years old with cholangiocarcinoma. This sequence joins TRBV7-9 and TRBJ2-7; tentative D call: TRBD1 (6 bases). The material was peripheral blood, obtained from a patient treated with photon-based radiotherapy. In DNA form, the CDR3 reads TGTGCCAGCAGCCTAATCGGACAGATCACCTACGAGCAGTACTTC. This sequence encodes CASSLIGQITYEQYF.